This record looks at one T cell receptor beta chain sequence and its context. As yet, its antigen is unknown. The source of the sample is a study of CD8+CD57+ T cells in acquired aplastic anemia. Study summary: An average of 3.2 ug of DNA was obtained from sorted CD4+ and CD8+ cells. Findings of the study overall: For CD8+ Simpson's diversity, patients and controls showed no significant difference. Patients had roughly 30 CD8+ CDR3 sequences in common with controls (the shared set).

The study profiled TCR beta VDJ and CDR3 using genomic DNA as template. Using its own MiXCR run on the reads, TCRdb lists one record per CDR3 protein. The sample gives 150,000 to 200,000 distinct CDR3 sequences, about 64% of which show up once; roughly 46% is in the top ten. CDR3 length: 13 residues. V lost 3 bases, J lost 5 bases, and 10 bases lay in between. The germline gives CDR1 SEHNR, CDR2 FQNEAQ (reference sequence). The sequencing input was sorted CD4+, CD8+, or CD8+CD57+ T cells (not recorded which) from PBMCs. The sequence was collected from a human donor with severe aplastic anemia or a healthy control (not recorded which). The chain carries TRBV7-9 and TRBJ2-5; D gene ambiguous. The CDR3 bases are TGTGCCAGCAGCTTGTCCGGACGGGAGACCCAGTACTTC. It specifies CASSLSGRETQYF.